This TCR beta chain emerged from a study of T-cell memory formation after mild COVID-19. Study findings and constraints: Clones that got smaller from day 15 to 85 had even CD4/CD8, while clones growing later tipped toward CD4+.

V was shortened by 3 bases and J by 2 bases, with 14 bases between the two germline ends. The CDR3 extends over 15 amino acids. Per germline, CDR1 LNHDA and CDR2 SQIVND (reference sequence). This clonotype was counted only a few times. As yet, its antigen is unknown. TCRdb reprocessed the 5' RACE reads with MiXCR, giving one entry per CDR3 protein. In the table there are hundreds of thousands of distinct CDR3 sequences, about an eighth of which are singletons. The sequenced material came from PBMCs or a T cell subset sorted from them (not recorded which). This TCR came from a man between 18 and 29 years old who had mild COVID-19 (a few samples of this study predate the infection). Cell type and time point are not known. The chain recombines TRBV19 with TRBJ2-7, with D unclear. CDR3 region: CASSMTYPYTYEQYF. As DNA, the CDR3 is TGTGCCAGTAGTATGACCTATCCATATACCTACGAGCAGTACTTC.